Here is one T cell receptor beta chain with its context. The Seattle patients joined while their infection was active and were tracked longitudinally afterward. The record originates from a study of blood T cell repertoires in COVID-19. As for the study in general: COVID-19 samples from acute and convalescent phases originated in the United States, Italy and Spain. T cells, B-cell-depleted T cells, or PBMCs provided the cDNA or gDNA that served as material.

The CDR3 is 15 residues long. Germline V gene sequence: CDR1 SGHRS, CDR2 YFSETQ. Losses at the gene ends were 1 base for V and 6 bases for J; bases not matched to a gene: 6. Original handling: Cell counts per sample came from amplifying reference gene primers. The assay was immunoSEQ multiplex PCR, and TCRdb's table has in-frame clones only and misses some. The V and J calls and clone size come from that table; D and trimming were worked out from the DNA. The sample has 70,000 or so clones, approximately 80% seen once. This chain links TRBV5-1 with TRBJ1-5, with 8 bases that match TRBD1. This receptor was taken from a man aged 55 to 70 with COVID-19, enrolled during active disease. The sample comprised peripheral blood. The CDR3 spells CASSLNDRGGQPQHF. CDR3 sequence (DNA): TGCGCCAGCAGCTTGAATGACAGGGGAGGTCAGCCCCAGCATTTT.